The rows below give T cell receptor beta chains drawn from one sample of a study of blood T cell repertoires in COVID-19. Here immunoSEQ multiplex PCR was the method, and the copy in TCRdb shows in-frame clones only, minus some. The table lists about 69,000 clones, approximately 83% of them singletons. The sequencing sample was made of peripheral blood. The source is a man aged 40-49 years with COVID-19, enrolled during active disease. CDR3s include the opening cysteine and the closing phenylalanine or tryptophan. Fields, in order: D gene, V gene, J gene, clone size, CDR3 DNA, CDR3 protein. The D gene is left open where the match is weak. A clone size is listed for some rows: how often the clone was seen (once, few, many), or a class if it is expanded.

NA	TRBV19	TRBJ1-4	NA	TGTGCCAGTAGTATGATCCAGGGCAGTGAAAAACTGTTTTTT	CASSMIQGSEKLFF
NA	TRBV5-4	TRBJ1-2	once	TGTGCCAGCAGCTCTTCCAGGACTTATGGCTACACCTTC	CASSSSRTYGYTF
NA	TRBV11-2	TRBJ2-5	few	TGTGCCAGCAGCTTAGGGCTAGCGGAGACCCAGTACTTC	CASSLGLAETQYF
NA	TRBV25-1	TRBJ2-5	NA	TGTGCCAGCACAGGGCACCGTCCAGAGACCCAGTACTTC	CASTGHRPETQYF
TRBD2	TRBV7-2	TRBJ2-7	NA	TGTGCCAGCAGCTATCGTGTAGCGGGGGGCTCGGAGCAGTACTTC	CASSYRVAGGSEQYF
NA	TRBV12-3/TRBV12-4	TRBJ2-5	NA	TGTGCCAGCAGCCGGACAGTGGAGACCCAGTACTTC	CASSRTVETQYF
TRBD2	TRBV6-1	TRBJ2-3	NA	TGTGCCAGCAGTGATTTAGCGGGGGCCCTAACAGATACGCAGTATTTT	CASSDLAGALTDTQYF
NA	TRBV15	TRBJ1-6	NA	TGTGCCACGGCACCCAGAGGAGAAGGTAAAAATTCACCCCTCCACTTT	CATAPRGEGKNSPLHF
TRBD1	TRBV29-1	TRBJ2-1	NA	TGCAGCGCGGACAGGGGAGGCAATGAGCAGTTCTTC	CSADRGGNEQFF
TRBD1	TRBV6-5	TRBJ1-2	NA	TGTGCCAGCAGCGGCAGACAGGGGGCTATCGATGGCTACACCTTC	CASSGRQGAIDGYTF
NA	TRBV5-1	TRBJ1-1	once	TGCGCCAGCAGCTTGGGTCGGGGGGCCGGCACTGAAGCTTTCTTT	CASSLGRGAGTEAFF
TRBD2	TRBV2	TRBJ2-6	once	TGTGCCAGCAGTGAACCCGGGACTAGCGGCCTCTCTGGGGCCAACGTCCTGACTTTC	CASSEPGTSGLSGANVLTF
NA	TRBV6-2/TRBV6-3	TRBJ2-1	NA	TGTGCCAGCAGTTACGCGGGTTATGAGCAGTTCTTC	CASSYAGYEQFF
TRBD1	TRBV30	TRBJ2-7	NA	TGTGCCTGGAGTGTCCAGACAGGGGGATACGAGCAGTACTTC	CAWSVQTGGYEQYF
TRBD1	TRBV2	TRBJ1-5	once	TGTGCCAGCAGTGAAGCTACAGGGGATCAGCCCCAGCATTTT	CASSEATGDQPQHF
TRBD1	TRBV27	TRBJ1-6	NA	TGTGCCAGCAGTTTAGAAGGACAGGGGGCGTCCCGGCTCCTCCACTTT	CASSLEGQGASRLLHF
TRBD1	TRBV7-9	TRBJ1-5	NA	TGTGCCAGCAGCTTAGGACAGGGTGAAGAGCCCCAGCATTTT	CASSLGQGEEPQHF
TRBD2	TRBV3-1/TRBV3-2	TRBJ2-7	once	TGTGCCAGCAGCCCTAGCGGGGGCCGCCACGAGCAGTACTTC	CASSPSGGRHEQYF
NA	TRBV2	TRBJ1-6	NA	TGTGCCAGCACTAGCCAAGGGGGGGGCCTAAATTCACCCCTCCACTTT	CASTSQGGGLNSPLHF
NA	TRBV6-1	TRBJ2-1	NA	TGTGCCAGCAGTGAAGCACACCTCTCCTACAATGAGCAGTTCTTC	CASSEAHLSYNEQFF
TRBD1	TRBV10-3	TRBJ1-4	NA	TGTGCCATCAGTGACTCGGACAGGCATAATGAAAAACTGTTTTTT	CAISDSDRHNEKLFF
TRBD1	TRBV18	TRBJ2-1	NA	TGTGCCAGCTCACGATCCGGGACAGCCAACAATGAGCAGTTCTTC	CASSRSGTANNEQFF
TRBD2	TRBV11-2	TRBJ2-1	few	TGTGCCAGCAGCTTAGTCGGGGCGGGGGGCCCCTACAATGAGCAGTTCTTC	CASSLVGAGGPYNEQFF
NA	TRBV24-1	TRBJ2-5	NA	TGTGCCACCGCCGCCAGGGTAGGAAACCAAGAGACCCAGTACTTC	CATAARVGNQETQYF
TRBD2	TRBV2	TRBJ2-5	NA	TGTGCCAGCAGTGGTCCGGGGGGGGAGGAGACCCAGTACTTC	CASSGPGGEETQYF
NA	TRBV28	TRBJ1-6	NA	TGTGCCAGCAGTCTCGGCGGGGAGCGGAATTCACCCCTCCACTTT	CASSLGGERNSPLHF
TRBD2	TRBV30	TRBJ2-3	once	TGTGCCTGGAGTGTAGGGACTAGCGGGGGGGCGGATACGCAGTATTTT	CAWSVGTSGGADTQYF
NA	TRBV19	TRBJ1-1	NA	TGTGCCAGTAGTATTAAGGAGGGAGGAGTCCTCATGAACACTGAAGCTTTCTTT	CASSIKEGGVLMNTEAFF
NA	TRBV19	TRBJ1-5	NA	TGTGCCACCACCTTGGGGGGGGGCAATCAGCCCCAGCATTTT	CATTLGGGNQPQHF
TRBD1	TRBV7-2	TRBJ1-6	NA	TGTGCCAGCAGCTTAGTGGCGACAGGGGCGAATTCACCCCTCCACTTT	CASSLVATGANSPLHF
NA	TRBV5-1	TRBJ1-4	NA	TGCGCCAGCAGCTTAGGGGCAACTAATGAAAAACTGTTTTTT	CASSLGATNEKLFF
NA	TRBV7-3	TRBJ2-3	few	TGTGCCAGCAGCTTTAAGGGCCAGGGGTCCATCTCTAGCACAGATACGCAGTATTTT	CASSFKGQGSISSTDTQYF
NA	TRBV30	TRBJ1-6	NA	TGTGCCTGGAGTGTACAGGGCCTCAATAATTCACCCCTCCACTTT	CAWSVQGLNNSPLHF
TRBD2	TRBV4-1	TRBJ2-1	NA	TGCGCCAGCTCCAGGGGACTAGCGGGGTTGAATGAGCAGTTCTTC	CASSRGLAGLNEQFF
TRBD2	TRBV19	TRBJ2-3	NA	TGTGCCAGTAGTATTTACAGCGGGGGCCCTTTGGGTGGAGATACGCAGTATTTT	CASSIYSGGPLGGDTQYF
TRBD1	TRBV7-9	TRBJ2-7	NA	TGTGCCAGCAGAACAGGGGACGGCCCCTACGAGCAGTACTTC	CASRTGDGPYEQYF
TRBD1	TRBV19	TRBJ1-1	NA	TGTGCCAGTAGTTCCGGGACAGGGGGCGCGGACACTGAAGCTTTCTTT	CASSSGTGGADTEAFF
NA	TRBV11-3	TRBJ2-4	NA	TGTGCCAGCAGCCCCGGAAGCTGGGAGGTTCAGTACTTC	CASSPGSWEVQYF
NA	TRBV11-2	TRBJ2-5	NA	TGTGCCACAACCACCGACCCGGGAAGCCAAGAGACCCAGTACTTC	CATTTDPGSQETQYF
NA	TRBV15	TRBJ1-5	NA	TGTGCCACCAGCAGAGCCCAGGGTAACTTACAGCCCCAGCATTTT	CATSRAQGNLQPQHF
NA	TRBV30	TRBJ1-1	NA	TGTGCCTGGAGTCAACAGGCGAACACTGAAGCTTTCTTT	CAWSQQANTEAFF